This T cell receptor beta chain was found in a study of blood T cell repertoires in COVID-19. Assay: immunoSEQ multiplex PCR; the TCRdb copy retains only in-frame clones and omits some. The sample includes just under 40,000 clones, about 82% of them seen just once. V shed 10 bases and J 4 bases; nucleotides not matched to a gene: 20. The CDR3 contains 19 residues. The chain employs TRBV23-1 and TRBJ2-5; TRBD2 agrees at 14 bases. TRBV23-1 carries the ORF label, with uncertain function. The TCR sequence derives from a human donor in a cohort sampled during active COVID-19. Sequencing input: peripheral blood. CDR3 nucleotides: TGCGCCACCCCCGCGACCGGGGGACTAGCGGGAGCCCCCGGAGAGACCCAGTACTTC. It is translated as CATPATGGLAGAPGETQYF.